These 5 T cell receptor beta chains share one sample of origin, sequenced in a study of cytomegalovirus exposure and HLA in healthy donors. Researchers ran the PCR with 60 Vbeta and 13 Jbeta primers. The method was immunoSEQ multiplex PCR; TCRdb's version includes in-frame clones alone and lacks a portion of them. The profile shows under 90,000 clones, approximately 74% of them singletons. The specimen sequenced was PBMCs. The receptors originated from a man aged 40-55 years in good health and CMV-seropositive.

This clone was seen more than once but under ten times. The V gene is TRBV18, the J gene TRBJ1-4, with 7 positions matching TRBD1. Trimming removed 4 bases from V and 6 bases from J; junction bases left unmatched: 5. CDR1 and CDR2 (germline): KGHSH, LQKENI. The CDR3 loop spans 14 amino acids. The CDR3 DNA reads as TGTGCCAGCTCACAGGGGGCCGCGGATGAAAAACTGTTTTTT. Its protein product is CASSQGAADEKLFF.

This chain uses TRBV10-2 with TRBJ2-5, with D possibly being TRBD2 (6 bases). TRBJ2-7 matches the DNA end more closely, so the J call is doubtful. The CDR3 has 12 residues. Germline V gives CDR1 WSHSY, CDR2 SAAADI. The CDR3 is CASSSGSYEQYF. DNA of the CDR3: TGCGCCAGCAGTAGCGGGTCCTACGAGCAGTACTTC.

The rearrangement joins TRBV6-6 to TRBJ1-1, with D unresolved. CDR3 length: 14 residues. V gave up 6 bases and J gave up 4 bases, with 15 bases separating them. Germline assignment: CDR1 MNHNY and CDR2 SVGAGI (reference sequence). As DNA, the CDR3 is TGTGCCAGCAGGAAAGCGGGTAGTCGCACTGAAGCTTTCTTT. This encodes CASRKAGSRTEAFF.

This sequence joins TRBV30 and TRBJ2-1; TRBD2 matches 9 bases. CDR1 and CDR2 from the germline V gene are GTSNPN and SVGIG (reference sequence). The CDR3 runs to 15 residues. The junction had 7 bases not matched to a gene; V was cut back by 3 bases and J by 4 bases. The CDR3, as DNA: TGTGCCTGGAGGCAGGGGACTAGCAGTTACAATGAGCAGTTCTTC. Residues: CAWRQGTSSYNEQFF.

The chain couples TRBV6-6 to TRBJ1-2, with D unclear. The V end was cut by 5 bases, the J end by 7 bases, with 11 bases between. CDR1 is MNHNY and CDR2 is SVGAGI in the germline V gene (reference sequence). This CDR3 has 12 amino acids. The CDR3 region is CASSPSAGGYTF. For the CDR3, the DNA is TGTGCCAGCAGTCCGTCTGCAGGTGGCTACACCTTC.